The clone carrying this T cell receptor beta chain was seen a handful of times. Antigen specificity is unknown. The data were produced by immunoSEQ multiplex PCR, yet TCRdb's version contains in-frame clones alone and is incomplete. In the table there are 1.5 million to 2.5 million clones, approximately 94% of which are singletons. This sample is part of a study of shared clonotypes between healthy human individuals. Selected positively for CCR7 and CD45RO-negative, naive CD8 cells excluded terminally differentiated effector memory CD45RA+ cells. Study-wide results and limits: Generally, naive subsets (rather than memory subsets) showed larger estimated richness. Blood alone was sampled, and tissue repertoires likely differ.

CDR3 length: 13 amino acids. The V gene lost 5 bases and the J gene lost 0 bases, with 8 bases spanning the gap. In germline, CDR1 is LNHDA, CDR2 SQIVND (reference sequence). V and J are TRBV19 and TRBJ2-7; a weak D match, TRBD2 (6 bases). The source of this sequence is a man between 18 and 35 years old in good health. Sequencing used naive CD8+ T cells sorted from blood. The CDR3 coding sequence is TGTGCCAGTAGTGTGGGACTCTCCTACGAGCAGTACTTC. It translates to CASSVGLSYEQYF.